A selection of T cell receptor beta chains follows, all from one sample in a study of shared clonotypes between healthy human individuals. Clones were read by immunoSEQ multiplex PCR, and TCRdb kept only the in-frame ones, dropping some. Of 1,500,000 or so clones listed, approximately 98.5% are singletons. Material for sequencing was naive CD4+ T cells sorted from blood. Receptors were obtained from a man aged 25 to 40 in good health. Each CDR3 is given with its conserved first and last residue. A D gene is named only where the DNA matches it firmly. Where a row states a size, it is once, few, many or the class of an expanded clone; other rows omit it.

size	V	D	J	DNA	CDR3
NA	TRBV19	NA	TRBJ2-3	TGTGCCAGTAGTAGGCCTCTATCGGGAAGCACAGATACGCAGTATTTT	CASSRPLSGSTDTQYF
NA	TRBV15	NA	TRBJ1-4	TGTGCCACCAGCAGAGCTCAGGGTACTAATGAAAAACTGTTTTTT	CATSRAQGTNEKLFF
NA	TRBV27	NA	TRBJ2-3	TGTGCCAGCAGTTTACACGCCGCCCCGAGGTCGAGGGCAGATACGCAGTATTTT	CASSLHAAPRSRADTQYF
once	TRBV4-3	TRBD2	TRBJ2-2	TGCGCCAGCAGCCAAGATCAGCGCGGGGGGGACACCGGGGAGCTGTTTTTT	CASSQDQRGGDTGELFF
NA	TRBV7-8	TRBD1	TRBJ2-3	TGTGCCAGCAGCTCAGACAGGGGCACAGATACGCAGTATTTT	CASSSDRGTDTQYF
NA	TRBV5-1	NA	TRBJ2-7	TGCGCCAGCAGCTTGACCTCCCGGCAGGGAGGCTACGAGCAGTACTTC	CASSLTSRQGGYEQYF
NA	TRBV5-4	NA	TRBJ2-5	TGTGCCAGCAGCTCGAGGGCCGAAAAAGAGACCCAGTACTTC	CASSSRAEKETQYF
NA	TRBV15	TRBD1	TRBJ2-5	TGTGCCACCAGCAGATCGACAGGGGGAGTCCGGGAGACCCAGTACTTC	CATSRSTGGVRETQYF
NA	TRBV10-3	NA	TRBJ2-5	TGTGCCATCAGTGAGTCCGCAAGGCGCCAAGAGACCCAGTACTTC	CAISESARRQETQYF
NA	TRBV6-5	NA	TRBJ2-7	TGTGCCAGCAGTTTAGGACAGTCCTACGAGCAGTACTTC	CASSLGQSYEQYF
NA	TRBV23-1	NA	TRBJ2-7	TGCGCCAGCAGTGGGGGTCTAATCTGCAATTCCTACGAGCAGTACTTC	CASSGGLICNSYEQYF
NA	TRBV20-1	NA	TRBJ2-7	TGCAGTGCCAACCCCTTATACGAGCAGTACTTC	CSANPLYEQYF
NA	TRBV25-1	NA	TRBJ2-5	TGTGCCAGCGGGAGTGGTCCGGGCTCCCAGTACTTC	CASGSGPGSQYF
NA	TRBV15	NA	TRBJ1-5	TGTGCCACCAGCAGAGACCCTCCTATTAGGGCGGGAATTCAGCCCCAGCATTTT	CATSRDPPIRAGIQPQHF
NA	TRBV5-4	NA	TRBJ2-7	TGTGCCAGCAGCGGGGGTGTGCACATTTACGAGCAGTACTTC	CASSGGVHIYEQYF
NA	TRBV2	NA	TRBJ2-4	TGTGCCAGCAGTGAGGGGGGCACTCTAGCCAAAAACATTCAGTACTTC	CASSEGGTLAKNIQYF
once	TRBV6-1	TRBD1	TRBJ1-1	TGTGCCAGCAGAGACTCGTTAGGGGGCGTCGGCTTT	CASRDSLGGVGF
NA	TRBV5-1	TRBD1	TRBJ2-7	TGCGCCAGCAGCTTGGGTCTCCACAGGGGCCCCTACGAGCAGTACTTC	CASSLGLHRGPYEQYF
NA	TRBV7-8	TRBD1	TRBJ2-7	TGTGCCAGCAGCCCGACAGGGTTTGGAAAACGGAGGTACTACGAGCAGTACTTC	CASSPTGFGKRRYYEQYF
NA	TRBV15	NA	TRBJ2-3	TGTGCCACCAGCCTATTCGGCACAGATACGCAGTATTTT	CATSLFGTDTQYF
NA	TRBV11-3	NA	TRBJ2-7	TGTGCCAGCAGCTTCGGGGATGCACGCTACGAGCAGTACTTC	CASSFGDARYEQYF
NA	TRBV5-4	TRBD1	TRBJ1-1	TGTGCCAGCAGCCGGGACAGGGATGGTACTGAAGCTTTCTTT	CASSRDRDGTEAFF
NA	TRBV9	TRBD1	TRBJ2-7	TGTGCCAGCAGCGCGTCGACAGGGCCCCACGAGCAGTACTTC	CASSASTGPHEQYF
NA	TRBV30	NA	TRBJ2-2	TGTGCCTGGAGTCTAGGACTATTGAACACCGGGGAGCTGTTTTTT	CAWSLGLLNTGELFF
NA	TRBV28	NA	TRBJ2-1	TGTGCCAGCAGTCCTTCCGGGACCCCGCGGGATGAGCAGTTCTTC	CASSPSGTPRDEQFF
NA	TRBV5-1	NA	TRBJ2-2	TGCGCCAGCAGCCTTCGGACCCCGCAGGTCACCGGGGAGCTGTTTTTT	CASSLRTPQVTGELFF
NA	TRBV19	TRBD1	TRBJ1-5	TGTGCCAGTAGGGACAGGGGGGGTCAGCCCCAGCATTTT	CASRDRGGQPQHF
NA	TRBV19	TRBD1	TRBJ1-5	TGTGCCAGTAGTACACCCCGGGACAGGGGGTCGGGTAGCAATCAGCCCCAGCATTTT	CASSTPRDRGSGSNQPQHF
NA	TRBV9	NA	TRBJ2-7	TGTGCCAGCAGCGTAGAGGTGCAGGGGCGGGAGCAGTACTTC	CASSVEVQGREQYF
NA	TRBV27	TRBD2	TRBJ2-7	TGTGCCAGCAGTTGGGGACTAGCGGGAGGTTCGGAGCAGTACTTC	CASSWGLAGGSEQYF
NA	TRBV9	NA	TRBJ2-2	TGTGCCAGCAGCGTAGAGGGAACCTCAGAGCTGTTTTTT	CASSVEGTSELFF
NA	TRBV7-8	NA	TRBJ1-5	TGTGCCAGCAGCTTTGGTCCTCCGCCGCAGCCCCAGCATTTT	CASSFGPPPQPQHF
NA	TRBV5-1	NA	TRBJ2-5	TGCGCCAGCAGCGTTACTTGGGCCACAATGGGAGAGACCCAGTACTTC	CASSVTWATMGETQYF
NA	TRBV28	NA	TRBJ1-2	TGTGCCAGCAGTCGTACAGGTTATGGCTACACCTTC	CASSRTGYGYTF
NA	TRBV27	TRBD1	TRBJ1-1	TGTGCCAGCAGTCCGGGGACAGGGATGAACACTGAAGCTTTCTTT	CASSPGTGMNTEAFF
NA	TRBV18	TRBD2	TRBJ2-5	TGTGCCAGCTCACCAAGGGAGGGACTAGCGGGAGAGACCCAGTACTTC	CASSPREGLAGETQYF
NA	TRBV18	TRBD1	TRBJ2-5	TGTGCCAGCTCTTTTCGGACAGGGCCAAATTTCGAGACCCAGTACTTC	CASSFRTGPNFETQYF
NA	TRBV5-1	NA	TRBJ1-3	TGCGCCAGCAGCCTGGCGGAGAGGAGCTCTGGAAACACCATATATTTT	CASSLAERSSGNTIYF
NA	TRBV28	TRBD1	TRBJ2-2	TGTGCCAGCAGTATGCCCCCCCCAGGGGGTACCGGGGAGCTGTTTTTT	CASSMPPPGGTGELFF
once	TRBV9	TRBD2	TRBJ2-3	TGTGCCAGCAGCCCTAGGGCTAGCGGGAGTACAGATACGCAGTATTTT	CASSPRASGSTDTQYF
NA	TRBV10-1	TRBD1	TRBJ2-1	TGCGCCAGCAGTACCTCATCGACAGGGTCCGGCCCCTACAATGAGCAGTTCTTC	CASSTSSTGSGPYNEQFF
once	TRBV25-1	NA	TRBJ2-5	TGTGCCAGCAGTCGGGCAAGGGGCCAAGAGACCCAGTACTTC	CASSRARGQETQYF